The 8 T cell receptor beta chains reported below all come from one sample, sequenced in a study of T cell changes during pregnancy in multiple sclerosis. The data were produced by immunoSEQ multiplex PCR, yet TCRdb's version contains in-frame clones alone and is incomplete. The sample has about 68,000 clones, just over 90% seen once; the top ten hold around 1.5%. The sequences come from peripheral blood, collected in the third trimester of pregnancy. The receptors shown here come from a female donor with multiple sclerosis, enrolled in a pregnancy study.

This chain uses TRBV5-6 with TRBJ1-3; D is possibly TRBD1 (6 bases). CDR1 is SGHDT, CDR2 YYEEEE, per germline. Trimming removed 4 bases from V and 11 bases from J, with 19 bases in between. The CDR3 runs to 14 residues. CDR3 in amino acids: CASSEPGQPVPIYF. The CDR3 DNA sequence: TGTGCCAGCAGCGAACCGGGACAACCAGTTCCCATATATTTT. The full variable domain, its missing parts supplied by reference TRBV5-6 and TRBJ1-3, is DAGVTQSPTHLIKTRGQQVTLRCSPKSGHDTVSWYQQALGQGPQFIFQYYEEEERQRGNFPDRFSGHQFPNYSSELNVNALLLGDSALYLCASSEPGQPVPIYFGEGSWLTVV.

J is TRBJ1-1 and V is TRBV12-5; 9 bases map to TRBD1. V lost 6 bases and J lost 0; bases outside the gene matches: 2. The germline CDR1 and CDR2 sequences are LGHNT and FRNRAP. The CDR3 loop spans 14 amino acids. In nucleotides, the CDR3 is TGTGCTAGTGGGGGACAGGGAATGAACACTGAAGCTTTCTTT. Amino acids: CASGGQGMNTEAFF.

The genes are TRBV9 and TRBJ2-2; 7 nucleotides align to TRBD2. The J segment lost 7 bases and the V segment lost 1 base, leaving 16 bases of the junction unmatched. The germline V gene encodes CDR1 SGDLS and CDR2 YYNGEE. The CDR3 runs 18 residues. The CDR3 DNA sequence: TGTGCCAGCAGCGTACCCCCCGGGTGGGAGGGCCTAGGCGGGGAGCTGTTTTTT. Translated: CASSVPPGWEGLGGELFF.

This chain's CDR3 is CASSKTGQGNQPQHF. In nucleotides, the CDR3 is TGTGCCAGCAGCAAAACCGGACAGGGTAATCAGCCCCAGCATTTT. The chain uses TRBV7-2 and TRBJ1-5; 8 bases are shared with TRBD1. Losses at the gene ends were 5 bases for V and 4 bases for J; bases not matched to a gene: 7. This CDR3 is 15 amino acids long. CDR1 and CDR2 (germline): SGHTA, FQGNSA.

V usage is TRBV29-1 and J usage is TRBJ2-7; 9 positions match TRBD1. The trim removed 1 base at V and 3 bases at J, leaving 7 bases unmatched. The CDR3 length is 15 residues. Germline CDR1 reads SQVTM; CDR2 reads ANQGSEA. The CDR3 DNA sequence: TGCAGCGTTGAAGCACCGGGACAGGGACTCTACGAGCAGTACTTC. The encoded protein is CSVEAPGQGLYEQYF.

J is TRBJ1-2 and V is TRBV6-5, with D perhaps matching TRBD1 (6 bases). The CDR3 is 15 amino acids. CDR1 is MNHEY and CDR2 is SVGAGI in the germline V gene. V shed 2 bases and J shed 8 bases, with 18 bases lying between them. For the CDR3, the DNA is TGTGCCAGCAGTTACACCGGACAGCGCCAAAAAGGCTACACCTTC. This encodes CASSYTGQRQKGYTF.

This clone came up once. The gene calls are TRBV5-1 and TRBJ2-3; tentatively, D is TRBD2 (5 bases). Germline CDR1 reads SGHRS; CDR2 reads YFSETQ. Trimming removed 0 bases at V and 0 bases at J, with 11 bases between. CDR3 length: 16 amino acids. CDR3 sequence reads: CASSLAAGPSTDTQYF. CDR3 bases: TGCGCCAGCAGCTTGGCTGCGGGCCCTAGCACAGATACGCAGTATTTT. Filled out from reference TRBV5-1 and TRBJ2-3, the complete variable domain reads KAGVTQTPRYLIKTRGQQVTLSCSPISGHRSVSWYQQTPGQGLQFLFEYFSETQRNKGNFPGRFSGRQFSNSRSEMNVSTLELGDSALYLCASSLAAGPSTDTQYFGPGTRLTVL.

This rearrangement joins TRBV11-2 to TRBJ1-2; tentative D call: TRBD1 (5 bases). This CDR3 is built from 16 residues. CDR1 and CDR2 (germline): SGHAT, FQNNGV. The germline V and J ends were trimmed by 5 bases and 0 bases, with 16 bases remaining between them. CDR3 in amino acids: CASSPHGGGANYGYTF. CDR3 DNA: TGTGCCAGCAGCCCCCATGGGGGGGGTGCTAACTATGGCTACACCTTC. The variable domain in full, completed from reference TRBV11-2 and TRBJ1-2, reads EAGVAQSPRYKIIEKRQSVAFWCNPISGHATLYWYQQILGQGPKLLIQFQNNGVVDDSQLPKDRFSAERLKGVDSTLKIQPAKLEDSAVYLCASSPHGGGANYGYTFGSGTRLTVV.